This T cell receptor (beta chain) was captured in a study of cytomegalovirus exposure and HLA in healthy donors. Study observations and caveats: Roughly uniform depth of sequencing across donors was assumed in presence/absence analyses. A later analysis linked a missense variant in DCLRE1C to the trimming of TCR beta V and J genes. Three CMV-associated chains proved CMV antigen-specific in vitro.

Donors in the study were healthy people who gave bone marrow. The study ran its PCR with 60 Vbeta and 13 Jbeta primers. The protocol was immunoSEQ multiplex PCR, while the TCRdb copy is restricted to in-frame clones and leaves out a portion. The sample contains some 150,000 clones, around 76% of which appear only once. Concerning this clone: Its antigen remains unidentified.

This TCR was sampled from a woman aged 25 to 39 in good health and CMV-seropositive. Sequencing was done on a sample of PBMCs.

The CDR3 is CSVRGGVDTGELFF. CDR3 DNA: TGCAGCGTTCGGGGGGGGGTGGACACCGGGGAGCTGTTTTTT. The genes are TRBV29-1 and TRBJ2-2, with 8 bases aligning to TRBD2. CDR3 length equals 14 residues. Trimming at V came to 5 bases and at J to 3 bases, leaving 5 bases not matched to a gene. Germline CDR1 and CDR2: SQVTM and ANQGSEA.